Each of the 20 T cell receptor beta chains below was sequenced from the same sample in a study of blood T cell repertoires in COVID-19. Repertoires were generated with immunoSEQ multiplex PCR, while TCRdb's copy carries only in-frame clones and drops some. Of more than 250,000 clones in the sample, roughly 87% were seen once. The sample comprised peripheral blood. The origin of the receptors is a man aged 50 to 60 with active or convalescent COVID-19.

The chain is built from TRBV28 and TRBJ1-2; 7 bases map to TRBD1. V shed 3 bases, J shed 8 bases, and the junction held 9 bases outside the gene matches. Germline lookup yields CDR1 MDHEN and CDR2 SYDVKM. This CDR3 spans 14 amino acids. CDR3 nucleotide sequence: TGTGCCAGCAGTTTTTCTATGACAGGGCCCGGCTACACCTTC. This sequence encodes CASSFSMTGPGYTF.

The V gene is TRBV10-3, the J gene TRBJ2-3; 13 bases match TRBD2. Germline values: CDR1 ENHRY, CDR2 SYGVKD. This CDR3 is 16 amino acids long. V gave up 7 bases and J gave up 4 bases; unmatched junction bases: 8. The CDR3 coding sequence is TGTGCCATCAAAACTAGCGGGGGGGCGGCCCCAGATACGCAGTATTTT. Translated: CAIKTSGGAAPDTQYF.

This clone was picked up a small number of times. Its ends do not fully match the called genes, so a read error is possible. J is TRBJ2-1 and V is TRBV5-4; D is unclear. Germline values: CDR1 SGHNT, CDR2 YYREEE (reference sequence). The CDR3 length is 15 residues. The CDR3: CASSLESSSHNEQFF. In DNA, the CDR3 is TGTGCCAGCAGCTTGGAAAGTAGCTCCCACAATGAGCAGTTCTTC.

The V call is TRBV2, the J call TRBJ2-5; weak D call: TRBD1 (6 bases). The CDR3 is 14 amino acids. V dropped 5 bases and J dropped 5 bases, with 15 bases sitting between them. Germline loops: CDR1 SNHLY, CDR2 FYNNEI. CDR3 loop: CASSYTGSGETQYF. The CDR3 DNA sequence: TGTGCCAGCAGTTATACAGGGTCAGGGGAGACCCAGTACTTC.

In this sample, this clone turned up a few times. V and J are TRBV19 and TRBJ1-1; no definite D call. Trimming pared 3 bases from V and 1 base from J, leaving 6 bases between. CDR1 is LNHDA and CDR2 is SQIVND in the germline V gene (reference sequence). This CDR3 spans 13 amino acids. The CDR3 protein is CASSIQENTEAFF. CDR3 DNA sequence: TGTGCCAGTAGTATTCAGGAGAACACTGAAGCTTTCTTT.

The rearrangement uses TRBV18 and TRBJ2-5, with D unclear. Germline lookup yields CDR1 KGHSH and CDR2 LQKENI. The length of the CDR3 is 13 residues. The V and J ends lost 3 bases and 1 base respectively, with 6 bases between them. The CDR3 bases are TGTGCCAGCTCACCCCTTTTCCAAGAGACCCAGTACTTC. As protein: CASSPLFQETQYF.

This clone turned up a few times. The chain uses TRBV5-6 and TRBJ2-7; tentatively, D is TRBD1 (5 bases). The CDR3 is made up of 15 amino acids. Germline assignment: CDR1 SGHDT and CDR2 YYEEEE. V was clipped by 6 bases and J by 2 bases, with 18 bases between them. The CDR3: CASTLRTQLTYEQYF. The CDR3 DNA reads TGTGCCAGCACCTTAAGGACACAACTCACCTACGAGCAGTACTTC.

This rearrangement joins TRBV30 to TRBJ1-3, with a weak D call TRBD1 (6 bases). Germline V lookup: CDR1 GTSNPN, CDR2 SVGIG (reference sequence). Trimming cost V 3 bases and J 0 bases, with 18 bases left between them. The CDR3 length is 17 residues. The CDR3 DNA reads TGTGCCTGGAGCCTTCATTCGGGGGGCAGCTCTGGAAACACCATATATTTT. Its translation is CAWSLHSGGSSGNTIYF. The variable domain in full, with the rest retrieved from reference TRBV30 and TRBJ1-3, is SQTIHQWPATLVQPVGSPLSLECTVEGTSNPNLYWYRQAAGRGLQLLFYSVGIGQISSEVPQNLSASRPQDRQFILSSKKLLLSDSGFYLCAWSLHSGGSSGNTIYFGEGSWLTVV.

The CDR3 region is CASSETDSSGYGYTF. CDR3 DNA sequence: TGTGCCAGCAGTGAAACGGACAGTTCCGGCTATGGCTACACCTTC. J is TRBJ1-2 and V is TRBV6-1; tentatively, D is TRBD1 (6 bases). V was cut by 2 bases and J by 4 bases, with 14 bases left in between. Germline CDR1 MNHNS, CDR2 SASEGT. The CDR3 sequence is 15 residues long.

The rearrangement links TRBV19 to TRBJ2-1; D may be TRBD2 (6 bases). V gave up 10 bases and J gave up 2 bases, with 15 bases separating them. Per the germline V gene, CDR1 is LNHDA and CDR2 is SQIVND (reference sequence). The CDR3 is 14 residues long. CDR3 nucleotide sequence: TGTGCCACCCAAGGGAGGAGAACCTACAATGAGCAGTTCTTC. This encodes CATQGRRTYNEQFF.

V usage is TRBV2 and J usage is TRBJ2-3; 8 bases align to TRBD2. Germline loops: CDR1 SNHLY, CDR2 FYNNEI. The CDR3 loop spans 15 amino acids. V was pared by 5 bases and J by 1 base, with 5 bases of the junction left unmatched. Here the CDR3 reads CASSLTAGGTDTQYF. CDR3 DNA: TGTGCCAGCAGTTTAACAGCGGGAGGCACAGATACGCAGTATTTT.

This clone has a handful of counts. This chain connects TRBV7-8 to TRBJ1-2; the match to TRBD1 covers 7 bases. J gave up 8 bases and V 5 bases, and 11 bases lay outside the gene matches. The length of the CDR3 is 14 residues. The germline V gene has CDR1 SGHVS and CDR2 FQNEAQ. The CDR3 loop reads CASSREGTDQGYTF. The CDR3 region has the DNA TGTGCCAGCAGCCGAGAGGGGACAGACCAAGGCTACACCTTC.

This chain connects TRBV2 to TRBJ1-2; TRBD1 matches 7 bases. Trimming took 7 bases from V and 2 from J; bases not matched to a gene: 10. Germline CDR1 is SNHLY and CDR2 is FYNNEI. The CDR3 extends over 15 amino acids. The DNA of the CDR3 is TGTGCCAGCATTGGAGACAGGGAATACAACTATGGCTACACCTTC. It yields the protein CASIGDREYNYGYTF.

With respect to this clone: The sample holds other DNA sequences that translate to the same CDR3. The chain joins TRBV19 to TRBJ1-5; D is unresolved. Germline V gene sequence: CDR1 LNHDA, CDR2 SQIVND (reference sequence). V was pared by 3 bases and J by 1 base, with 10 bases between. The CDR3 consists of 15 residues. CDR3 nucleotide sequence: TGTGCCAGTAGTATCGGGCGGGGAAGCAATCAGCCCCAGCATTTT. Amino acid sequence: CASSIGRGSNQPQHF.

This chain uses TRBV5-1 with TRBJ1-3; possible D gene TRBD1, 5 bases. Germline values: CDR1 SGHRS, CDR2 YFSETQ. Trimming stripped 0 bases from V and 0 bases from J, with 10 bases between. The CDR3 spans 16 residues. The CDR3 is CASSLAGGSSGNTIYF. The DNA for the CDR3 is TGCGCCAGCAGCTTGGCGGGGGGGTCCTCTGGAAACACCATATATTTT.

The chain is built from TRBV2 and TRBJ2-1; D ambiguous. CDR3 size: 13 residues. V was shortened by 4 bases and J by 8 bases, with 12 bases between the two germline ends. Germline V CDR1 and CDR2: SNHLY, FYNNEI. The CDR3 nucleotides read TGTGCCAGCAGTGGCCCCCTAGGCGATGAGCAGTTCTTC. Its protein is CASSGPLGDEQFF.

This chain uses TRBV11-3 with TRBJ2-3; D is ambiguous. Germline V gives CDR1 SGHNT, CDR2 YENEEA. CDR3 size: 13 residues. V lost 2 bases to trimming and J lost 4 bases, with 7 bases between them. As DNA, the CDR3 is TGTGCCAGCAGCTTAAGTCGAGCAGATACGCAGTATTTT. It yields the protein CASSLSRADTQYF.

V and J are TRBV7-2 and TRBJ1-6, with a tentative D call TRBD1 (5 bases). Germline CDR1 and CDR2: SGHTA and FQGNSA. The CDR3 totals 15 residues. Trimming took off 4 bases at V and 4 bases at J, with 11 bases between the two ends. The CDR3 DNA reads TGTGCCAGCAGCTCCTATTCAGGGTATAATTCACCCCTCCACTTT. As protein: CASSSYSGYNSPLHF. Full variable domain (outside the CDR3, taken from reference TRBV7-2 and TRBJ1-6): GAGVSQSPSNKVTEKGKDVELRCDPISGHTALYWYRQSLGQGLEFLIYFQGNSAPDKSGLPSDRFSAERTGGSVSTLTIQRTQQEDSAVYLCASSSYSGYNSPLHFGNGTRLTVT.

This CDR3 is CSVHTTGRKEKLFF. DNA of the CDR3: TGCAGCGTTCATACGACAGGGAGAAAGGAAAAACTGTTTTTT. The V gene is TRBV29-1, the J gene TRBJ1-4; 7 bases match TRBD1. V shed 5 bases and J 8 bases; nucleotides not matched to a gene: 11. Per the germline V gene, CDR1 is SQVTM and CDR2 is ANQGSEA. The CDR3 covers 14 residues.

V is TRBV6-5 and J is TRBJ1-1, with 7 bases matching TRBD1. The germline CDR1 and CDR2 sequences are MNHEY and SVGAGI. The CDR3 sequence is 13 residues long. The trim removed 6 bases at V and 5 bases at J, leaving 6 bases unmatched. CDR3 amino acids: CASSSDRRTEAFF. The CDR3, as DNA: TGTGCCAGCAGCTCGGACAGGAGGACTGAAGCTTTCTTT.